This TCR beta chain was identified in a study of CXCR3-negative and CXCR3-positive naive CD8 T cells. About the study: The total count of TRB reads reached around 140 million, and each library contributed about 1.5 +/- 0.3 million.

Study observations and caveats: Comparison of naive cells showed more hydrophobic TRB CDR3s in CXCR3-positive than in CXCR3-negative naive cells.

This CDR3 comprises 12 residues. Germline V gene lookup returns CDR1 SQVTM and CDR2 ANQGSEA. With UMI labels, 5' RACE was used to prepare the TRB cDNA libraries. TCRdb reprocessed the 5' RACE reads, keeping one entry per CDR3 protein, no DNA. This sample's table has about 89,000 distinct CDR3 sequences. On this clonotype itself: What it binds is not known.

The chain links TRBV29-1 to TRBJ1-1. Sequencing used naive CXCR3+ CD8+ T cells from blood. Subset of the sample: CD45RO-CCR7+CD27+CD95- naive CD8+ T cells expressing CXCR3 (TNR3+). This receptor was identified in a human donor in good health. Some clones in this sample may be carry-over from other donors' samples. The CDR3 reads CSVPVMNTEAFF.